This record concerns one T cell receptor (beta chain) sequence. The specificity of this receptor is unknown. Base qualities are not recorded, but no much larger clone differs from it by a single base. The immunoSEQ hsTCRbeta Kit was used to sequence TCR beta CDR3 regions from DNA. In the original analysis: The ImmunoSEQ Analyzer was used to analyse the TCR sequencing data. T cell clonality was defined as 1 minus Pielou's evenness, calculated on productive rearrangements. T cell diversity was measured with the inverse Simpson index on productive templates. T cell density was TCR beta template counts normalized to usable DNA, estimated by amplifying and sequencing housekeeping genes. Two-sided Kruskal-Wallis tests were used to compare TCR metrics across histologic stages. As stored in TCRdb, this immuneACCESS dataset retains in-frame rearrangements with V and J assigned. A fraction of the clones does not appear; measured against another copy, unresolved V genes explain less than half of the discrepancy, and the remainder lacks a known reason. Clonal size and the V and J genes are those of that table, whereas D and trimming came from the DNA. This sample gives under 5,000 clones in total; roughly 86% of them show up just once. The ten largest account for roughly 8.2% of the sample.

Between 2014 and 2017, the patients underwent resection in either Japan or China. Histologic diagnosis of each case was confirmed independently by two lung cancer pathologists on H&E slides. For nucleic acid extraction, premalignant or tumor cells were enriched by macro-dissection following pathologic assessment. FFPE tissue was used for DNA isolation with the AllPrep DNA/RNA FFPE Kit. V is shortened by 1 base, J by 3 bases, and the region joining them spans 9 bases. The CDR3 covers 15 residues, taking in both the cysteine and the phenylalanine. Only the CDR3 part of the read is kept: 45 bases, read in frame from the first base. The germline V gene yields LGHNA for CDR1 and YNFKEQ for CDR2. This sample stems from a study of immune evolution from preneoplasia to lung adenocarcinoma (dated by TCRdb to about 2021). Describing the broader study: No AAH lesions showed HLA loss of heterozygosity, compared with 6% to 8.5% of AIS, around 14% of MIA and approximately 35% of ADC lesions. The study profiled immune contexture across lung adenocarcinoma precursors and invasive adenocarcinoma using immune gene expression, TCR sequencing and multiplex immunofluorescence. Resected precursor lesions (AAH, AIS, MIA) and invasive adenocarcinomas were each compared against paired morphologically normal lung tissue. Sample size was determined by specimen availability and not by a prior power calculation. The immune data were integrated with whole exome sequencing and methylation data from the same cohort of nodules. The overall cohort comprised 53 patients with pulmonary nodules who underwent surgical resection. TCR sequencing data came from about 52 patients. The study reported that fewer than 120 samples were used for TCR sequencing. Class I HLA alleles were inferred from exome data with POLYSOLVER, and allele-specific HLA loss was detected with LOHHLA.

The investigation overall reported the following: Top T cell clone frequencies were highest in normal lung and appeared to decrease progressively from AAH through AIS, MIA and invasive adenocarcinoma. KRAS-mutant nodules showed the highest T cell clonality compared with EGFR-mutant or double wild-type lesions. Findings were based on association rather than direct causation; larger cohorts with long-term follow-up and longitudinal biopsies were deemed needed. Because all patients came from Japan and China, whether the findings apply to Western populations was uncertain. Clonality was highest in normal lung, while later-stage lesions appeared to show lower clonality but higher T cell density and diversity.

Sequenced input: FFPE lung adenocarcinoma in situ tissue. What this sample's cell subset or site label stands for: preinvasive adenocarcinoma in situ (AIS). The sequence was collected from a person between 65 and 79 years old with lung adenocarcinoma. The rearrangement joined TRBV4-2 to TRBJ1-4, with the D gene not clear enough to name. The CDR3 region reads CASSQGRNSNEKLFF. The DNA sequence is TGTGCCAGCAGCCAAGGACGGAATTCTAATGAAAAACTGTTTTTT.